This T cell receptor beta chain comes out of a study of beta chain features in type 1 diabetes (dated by TCRdb to between 2018 and 2020). Broadly, across the study: Mean age, gender distribution, total cell number and subset yield were not different between patients and healthy donors. A total of roughly 100 million sorted cells were examined across all samples, and the number of cells per subset was strongly correlated with RNA yield. In the study, TCRB repertoires of sorted circulating CD4+ T cell subsets from recently diagnosed type 1 diabetes patients were compared with those of matched healthy donors. Naive and central memory subsets were obtained from all 30 or so donors, but regulatory and stem cell-like memory subsets were isolated from only 8 patients and roughly 8 healthy donors.

Including cysteine and phenylalanine, the CDR3 has 12 amino acids. The kept DNA is CDR3 alone, 36 bases in frame from the first base. CDR1 and CDR2, per the germline V gene, are SNHLY and FYNNEI. V loses 8 bases at its end and J loses 4 bases; junction bases beyond the gene matches: 2. This clone was detected once. Its antigen remains undetermined. No much larger clone exists at a distance of one base, and base qualities are not known. From each donor, a single peripheral blood sample of about 100 mL on average was drawn into heparinised tubes. A BD FACSAria II was used to sort naive, central memory, regulatory and stem cell-like memory CD4+ T cells with a panel that included CD45RO, CCR7, CD25, CD127, CD95 and CD27. Every sorted population had a purity above 95%. Right away, PBMCs were isolated by Lymphoprep density gradient centrifugation and were stained directly, with no culture step. So that batch effects would be minimized, each experiment stained and sorted samples in pairs, pairing one healthy donor with one patient.

Overall study results and their limits: Fewer insertions and more nucleotide deletions at VDJ recombination sites were observed in patients with type 1 diabetes, implying thymic rearrangement abnormalities. PCR may preferentially amplify shorter templates, but because patient and control samples were amplified and corrected together, any resulting skew would affect both groups equally. A moderate but significant shortening of TCRB CDR3 length was observed in type 1 diabetes patients in all four CD4+ subsets. Naive, central memory and regulatory TCRB repertoires appeared to be more similar among patients than among healthy donors. Because small numbers of individuals were included in the HLA sub-analyses, any influence of HLA type on TCRB rearrangement was left unresolved. Sequencing cDNA rather than genomic DNA could over-represent highly expressing activated cells, although activation and CD3 levels did not differ between groups.

The entire isolated RNA was reverse transcribed using the High Capacity cDNA Reverse Transcription Kit, and thus expressed TCRB transcripts were sequenced. Deep immunoSEQ sequencing was performed on naive, central memory and regulatory T cell samples, with an average of approximately 4 million total reads per sample. After sorted cells were lysed in RLT buffer, RNA was extracted with DNase-treated RNeasy Micro or Mini kits, with the choice depending on cell number. Each cell subset was processed on its own to prevent cross-contamination, while patient and healthy donor samples were processed together. The immunoSEQ multiplex PCR was used to amplify TCRB sequences from cDNA, yielding 87-bp fragments that span the CDR3 region. Sequencing of the amplicons was performed on the Illumina HiSeq platform. The source study handled its data this way. Synthetic template baselines were used to correct PCR bias computationally, reads within Hamming distance 2 were collapsed together, and singletons that could not be merged were discarded. Reads were aligned against IMGT so that V, D and J genes, CDR3 length and insertions or deletions at six rearrangement sites could be assigned. Within each subset, clonotype counts were normalized to the number of sorted cells before true diversity and Gini coefficients were calculated with the tcR R package. The overlap coefficient, calculated on TCRB nucleotide sequences, was used to measure repertoire sharing. TCRdb holds this immuneACCESS table with in-frame rearrangements only. Some clones are missing; in checked studies, unresolved V genes explain under half, and the rest has no known cause. That table gives V, J and clone size, and the DNA gave D and trimming. The sample table shows 120,000 or so clones, and 15% to 20% are seen once. The ten largest account for 2.6% of the sample.

The rearrangement combines TRBV2 with TRBJ2-3; the junction holds 8 bases that match TRBD1. The sequenced material came from central memory CD4+ T cells from blood. The sequence was obtained from a young man with type 1 diabetes. The DNA sequence follows: TGTGCCAGCGCAGGGGGCCCAGATACGCAGTATTTT. This is translated as CASAGGPDTQYF.